This TCR beta chain was sequenced in a study of blood T cell repertoires in COVID-19. About the study: Symptom resolution, clearance, or two negative PCRs marked donors in Cohort 3 as recovered. Samples taken during acute and convalescent COVID-19 were collected in the United States, Italy and Spain.

Libraries were prepared by immunoSEQ multiplex PCR; TCRdb keeps only in-frame clonotypes and omits some of them. The data contain fewer than 200,000 clones, around 87% of them singletons. The germline V gene encodes CDR1 MDHEN and CDR2 SYDVKM. CDR3 length: 14 amino acids. V was shortened by 3 bases and J by 4 bases, with 12 bases between the two germline ends. Participants reported their clinical history, and cohort assignment relied on those reports. This chain uses TRBV28 with TRBJ1-2, with D unclear. Material: PBMCs or T cells enriched from blood (not recorded which). This clonotype was obtained from a woman in her 40s in a cohort exposed to, infected with or recovered from COVID-19 (not recorded which). Written as DNA, the CDR3 is TGTGCCAGCAGTTTGATCCGGGGAAGCTATGGCTACACCTTC. This encodes CASSLIRGSYGYTF.